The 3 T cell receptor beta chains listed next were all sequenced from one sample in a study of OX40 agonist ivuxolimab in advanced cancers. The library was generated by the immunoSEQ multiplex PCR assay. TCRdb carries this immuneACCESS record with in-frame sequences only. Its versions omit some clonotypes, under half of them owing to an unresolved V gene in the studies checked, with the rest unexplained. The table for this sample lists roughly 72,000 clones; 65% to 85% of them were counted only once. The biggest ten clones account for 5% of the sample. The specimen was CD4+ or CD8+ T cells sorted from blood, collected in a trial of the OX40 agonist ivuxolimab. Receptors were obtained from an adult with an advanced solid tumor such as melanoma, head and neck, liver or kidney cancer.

In DNA form, the CDR3 reads TGTGCCATCTCCTCACAGGGGGCCCTCCTCTATGGCTACACCTTC. Its translation is CAISSQGALLYGYTF. The V and J genes are TRBV10-3 and TRBJ1-2; 9 bases are a match to TRBD1. V gave up 8 bases and J gave up 4 bases; unmatched junction bases: 11. The CDR3 has 15 residues. Germline V gives CDR1 ENHRY, CDR2 SYGVKD.

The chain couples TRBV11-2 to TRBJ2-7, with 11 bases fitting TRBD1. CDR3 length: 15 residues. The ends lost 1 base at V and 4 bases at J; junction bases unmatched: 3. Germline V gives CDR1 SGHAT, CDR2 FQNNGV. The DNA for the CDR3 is TGTGCCAGCAGCTTAGTGGGGACAGGGGGTTACGAGCAGTACTTC. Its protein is CASSLVGTGGYEQYF.

CDR3 bases: TGTGCCAGCAGACAGGACAGGTACAATGAGCAGTTCTTC. It encodes CASRQDRYNEQFF. The chain employs TRBV11-1 and TRBJ2-1; 7 nucleotides align to TRBD1. From germline, CDR1 is SGHAT and CDR2 FQDESV (reference sequence). CDR3 length: 13 amino acids. V shed 6 bases, J shed 4 bases, and the junction held 3 bases outside the gene matches.